The 24 T cell receptor beta chains listed next were all sequenced from one sample in a study of blood T cell repertoires in COVID-19. Assay used: immunoSEQ multiplex PCR; TCRdb lists only in-frame clones, some missing. Here the sample spans approximately 150,000 clones, about 86% being singletons. The specimen was peripheral blood. These TCRs come from a woman older than 75 with acute or convalescent COVID-19.

The chain links TRBV3-1 (or the pseudogene TRBV3-2) to TRBJ1-2, with TRBD1 matching 8 bases. CDR1 and CDR2 from the germline V gene are LGHDT and YNNKEL (reference sequence). The trim removed 4 bases at V and 5 bases at J, leaving 12 bases unmatched. The CDR3 has 16 amino acids. The CDR3 nucleotides read TGTGCCAGCAGCCCGTATAAGGACAGGGCTGAATATGGCTACACCTTC. It yields the protein CASSPYKDRAEYGYTF.

This rearrangement joins TRBV12-3 or TRBV12-4 to TRBJ1-2; 7 bases line up with TRBD1. Losses at the gene ends were 3 bases for V and 8 bases for J; bases not matched to a gene: 6. This CDR3 is 13 amino acids long. The CDR3, as DNA: TGTGCCAGCAGTTTGCGTTCAGGGGGAGGCTACACCTTC. This codes for CASSLRSGGGYTF.

This clone was recorded a few times. V and J are TRBV2 and TRBJ2-1, with D possibly matching TRBD1 (5 bases). The CDR3 spans 13 residues. Trimming removed 7 bases from V and 3 bases from J, with 10 bases in between. CDR1 is SNHLY and CDR2 is FYNNEI in the germline V gene. The CDR3 DNA reads as TGTGCCAGCATTGTCGACAGCTACAATGAGCAGTTCTTC. It yields the protein CASIVDSYNEQFF. The variable domain in full, with the rest retrieved from reference TRBV2 and TRBJ2-1, is EPEVTQTPSHQVTQMGQEVILRCVPISNHLYFYWYRQILGQKVEFLVSFYNNEISEKSEIFDDQFSVERPDGSNFTLKIRSTKLEDSAMYFCASIVDSYNEQFFGPGTRLTVL.

The chain recombines TRBV11-1 with TRBJ2-7; 9 bases are a match to TRBD1. CDR3 length: 14 residues. V shed 4 bases, J shed 6 bases, and the junction held 7 bases outside the gene matches. Germline V lookup: CDR1 SGHAT, CDR2 FQDESV (reference sequence). CDR3 nucleotides: TGTGCCAGCAGCTATCGGGACAGGGAGGTCGAGCAGTACTTC. This sequence encodes CASSYRDREVEQYF.

The chain recombines TRBV2 with TRBJ2-5; the D is unclear. The V end lost 5 bases, the J end lost 0 bases, and 7 bases lay between the germline ends. In germline, CDR1 is SNHLY, CDR2 FYNNEI. This CDR3 region has 13 residues. The CDR3 sequence is CASSNTNQETQYF. DNA of the CDR3: TGTGCCAGCAGTAACACAAACCAAGAGACCCAGTACTTC.

This clone was detected only a few times. This chain joins TRBV5-6 and TRBJ1-4; TRBD1 matches 9 bases. Looked up from germline, CDR1 is SGHDT and CDR2 is YYEEEE. V shed 5 bases and J 7 bases; nucleotides not matched to a gene: 6. This CDR3 is 14 amino acids long. The CDR3, as DNA: TGTGCCAGCAGGCTACAGGGGGCTGGTGAAAAACTGTTTTTT. This sequence encodes CASRLQGAGEKLFF.

The chain recombines TRBV12-3 or TRBV12-4 with TRBJ1-1; 8 bases align to TRBD1. This CDR3 has 13 residues. After removal of 11 bases from V and 4 bases from J, the junction contained 9 bases not matched to a gene. The CDR3 DNA reads TGTGCCTCGATCAGGACAGGGCTCACTGAAGCTTTCTTT. Translation: CASIRTGLTEAFF.

V is TRBV13 and J is TRBJ2-6; D ambiguous. Germline-derived CDR1 and CDR2 are PRHDT and FYEKMQ (reference sequence). Between the trimmed V and J ends, which lost 2 bases and 0 bases, there was a span of 5 bases. The CDR3 extends over 15 amino acids. The CDR3 DNA reads as TGTGCCAGCAGCTTAACAATCTCTGGGGCCAACGTCCTGACTTTC. This gives the protein CASSLTISGANVLTF.

The chain is built from TRBV6-6 and TRBJ2-7; D possibly corresponds to TRBD1 (5 bases). CDR1 is MNHNY, CDR2 SVGAGI, per germline (reference sequence). The V and J ends lost 8 bases and 0 bases respectively, with 11 bases between them. This CDR3 is built from 13 residues. The DNA for the CDR3 is TGTGCCAGCCTAGACAGTCTCTCCTACGAGCAGTACTTC. Residues: CASLDSLSYEQYF.

The CDR3 bases are TGTGCCAGCAGTCGGGAGTGGCGGGTACCCGGCGAGCAGTACTTC. Amino acid sequence: CASSREWRVPGEQYF. The V gene is TRBV6-2 or TRBV6-3, the J gene TRBJ2-7; D may be TRBD2 (6 bases). Germline CDR1 is MNHEY and CDR2 is SVGEGT. There are 15 residues in the CDR3. The germline V and J ends were trimmed by 5 bases and 6 bases, with 20 bases remaining between them.

V gene TRBV27 combines with J gene TRBJ1-1, with 7 bases that match TRBD1. Trimming removed 3 bases from V and 2 bases from J; junction bases left unmatched: 3. CDR1 is MNHEY, CDR2 SMNVEV, per germline (reference sequence). The CDR3 spans 14 residues. CDR3 DNA sequence: TGTGCCAGCAGTTTCGGACAGGTCAACACTGAAGCTTTCTTT. Translation gives CASSFGQVNTEAFF.

V usage is TRBV2 and J usage is TRBJ2-1; D perhaps matches TRBD1 (5 bases). The V end was cut by 3 bases, the J end by 0 bases, with 12 bases between. Per germline, CDR1 SNHLY and CDR2 FYNNEI. This CDR3 is built from 16 residues. CDR3 amino acids: CASSDPRESSYNEQFF. DNA for the CDR3: TGTGCCAGCAGTGACCCCAGGGAAAGCTCCTACAATGAGCAGTTCTTC.

This clone was observed once. This chain links TRBV9 with TRBJ2-7, with 9 bases that match TRBD2. The CDR3 spans 15 residues. Germline assignment: CDR1 SGDLS and CDR2 YYNGEE. After removal of 2 bases from V and 5 bases from J, the junction contained 8 bases not matched to a gene. The CDR3 DNA reads as TGTGCCAGCAGCGTTGGCGGGACTAGCAACCACGAGCAGTACTTC. The encoded protein is CASSVGGTSNHEQYF.

This CDR3 is CSVGRGPLNTEAFF. The DNA of the CDR3 is TGCAGCGTCGGCAGGGGGCCTCTAAACACTGAAGCTTTCTTT. V is TRBV29-1 and J is TRBJ1-1; 8 bases are shared with TRBD1. The CDR3 is made up of 14 amino acids. J was trimmed by 2 bases and V by 6 bases; bases with no gene match: 8. Germline-derived CDR1 and CDR2 are SQVTM and ANQGSEA.

The genes are TRBV11-2 and TRBJ2-7; 12 positions agree with TRBD2. The junction had 4 bases not matched to a gene; V was cut back by 1 base and J by 6 bases. The CDR3 loop spans 15 amino acids. CDR1 is SGHAT, CDR2 FQNNGV, per germline. CDR3 bases: TGTGCCAGCAGCTTAGTGGCTAGCGGGGGGGGCGAGCAGTACTTC. It yields the protein CASSLVASGGGEQYF.

This sequence joins TRBV27 and TRBJ1-4; a weak D match, TRBD1 (5 bases). Between the trimmed V and J ends, which lost 6 bases and 4 bases, there was a span of 18 bases. The CDR3 contains 16 residues. Per germline, CDR1 MNHEY and CDR2 SMNVEV (reference sequence). CDR3 loop: CASRTERTDDNEKLFF. Here the CDR3 DNA reads TGTGCCAGCAGGACAGAACGGACGGACGATAATGAAAAACTGTTTTTT.

This clone was observed a single time. The chain has TRBV28 and TRBJ2-1; 9 bases agree with TRBD2. J lost 10 bases, V lost 8 bases, and 9 bases had no gene match. Germline CDR1 MDHEN, CDR2 SYDVKM. CDR3 length: 13 residues. The CDR3 protein is CASRGTSSWEQFF. CDR3 bases: TGTGCCAGCCGCGGGACTAGCTCATGGGAGCAGTTCTTC. Complete variable domain (other parts from reference TRBV28 and TRBJ2-1): DVKVTQSSRYLVKRTGEKVFLECVQDMDHENMFWYRQDPGLGLRLIYFSYDVKMKEKGDIPEGYSVSREKKERFSLILESASTNQTSMYLCASRGTSSWEQFFGPGTRLTVL.

To note about this clone: One end of the junction fails to match germline, which may point to a read error. This rearrangement joins TRBV4-2 to TRBJ2-7; D is perhaps TRBD2 (5 bases). CDR1 is LGHNA, CDR2 YNFKEQ, per germline. The CDR3 spans 11 residues. The CDR3 protein is CASSQGGSPSF. Here the CDR3 DNA reads TGTGCCAGCAGCCAAGGAGGGTCCCCTAGCTTC.

The chain is built from TRBV23-1 and TRBJ2-7, with D possibly being TRBD2 (5 bases). TRBV23-1 is classed as an ORF, of uncertain function. The CDR3 spans 16 residues. V lost 4 bases and J 2 bases, leaving 18 bases between the germline ends. CDR3 nucleotide sequence: TGCGCCAGCAGTCCCACGAACTTAGGAGGCCCCTACGAGCAGTACTTC. Protein product: CASSPTNLGGPYEQYF.

The chain links TRBV6-5 to TRBJ2-3; D may be TRBD1 (5 bases). Trimming took 0 bases from V and 8 from J, leaving 9 bases between them. This CDR3 has 13 amino acids. The V gene's germline CDR1 is MNHEY and CDR2 SVGAGI. CDR3 sequence: CASSYSEQGTQYF. CDR3 in DNA: TGTGCCAGCAGTTACTCGGAGCAGGGTACGCAGTATTTT.

The rearrangement links TRBV19 to TRBJ1-5, with 11 bases fitting TRBD1. Germline trimming cut 10 bases from V and 6 bases from J; bases unmatched to any gene: 8. The CDR3 sequence is 14 residues long. Germline CDR1 LNHDA, CDR2 SQIVND (reference sequence). This chain's CDR3 is CATYMGTGGQPQHF. DNA of the CDR3: TGTGCCACGTATATGGGGACAGGGGGTCAGCCCCAGCATTTT.

The gene calls are TRBV24-1 and TRBJ2-7; 7 bases match TRBD1. The CDR3 length is 16 residues. Germline V gives CDR1 KGHDR, CDR2 SFDVKD. V trimming: 4 bases; J trimming: 6 bases; junction bases outside the gene matches: 14. This CDR3 is CATSDPRGQRPFEQYF. For the CDR3, the DNA is TGTGCCACCAGTGACCCTAGGGGACAGAGGCCTTTCGAGCAGTACTTC.

The chain combines TRBV5-1 with TRBJ1-2, with 7 bases lining up with TRBD1. Germline V lookup: CDR1 SGHRS, CDR2 YFSETQ. V was pared by 0 bases and J by 8 bases, with 10 bases of the junction left unmatched. The CDR3 is 15 amino acids. The CDR3 here is CASSLGGQYLSGYTF. CDR3 DNA sequence: TGCGCCAGCAGCTTGGGGGGACAGTACCTCAGCGGCTACACCTTC.

This sequence joins TRBV6-5 and TRBJ1-2; maybe TRBD1 (6 bases). CDR3 length: 12 amino acids. Trimming took 7 bases from V and 4 from J, leaving 10 bases between them. Germline V gives CDR1 MNHEY, CDR2 SVGAGI. In nucleotides, the CDR3 is TGTGCCAGCAACGACAGGATCTATGGCTACACCTTC. Translating it yields CASNDRIYGYTF.